Listed below are T cell receptor beta chains from one sample, sequenced in a study of blood T cell repertoires in COVID-19. TCRdb's table, derived via immunoSEQ multiplex PCR, lists solely in-frame clones and lacks some. The sample lists tens of thousands of clones; 89% were seen once. The sequenced sample consisted of peripheral blood. The receptors shown here come from a man aged 45 to 65 with COVID-19, enrolled during active disease. CDR3s include the opening cysteine and the closing phenylalanine or tryptophan. The D gene is left open where the match is weak. Size values are once, few and many counts, or a class for expanded clones, and some rows have none.

J: TRBJ1-2
size: NA
D: TRBD1
V: TRBV4-2
DNA: TGTGCCAGCAGCCAAGATCATGAGACAGGGAAAGGCTACACCTTC
CDR3: CASSQDHETGKGYTF

J: TRBJ1-1
size: once
D: NA
V: TRBV21-1
DNA: TGTGCCAGCAGCAAAATCGGGGGTTCCTCGGCAGGGCCTGACACTGAAGCTTTCTTT
CDR3: CASSKIGGSSAGPDTEAFF

J: TRBJ1-2
size: NA
D: NA
V: TRBV18
DNA: TGTGCCAGCTCACCTAACGGACAGACGGATGGCTACACCTTC
CDR3: CASSPNGQTDGYTF

J: TRBJ1-2
size: NA
D: TRBD1
V: TRBV4-3
DNA: TGCGCCAGCAGCCAAGGCGGGGGTGCTCAGGGGGCTGGAGGCTACACCTTC
CDR3: CASSQGGGAQGAGGYTF

J: TRBJ2-5
size: NA
D: TRBD1
V: TRBV6-6
DNA: TGTGCCAGCAGCCCGACAGGGGGCGAGACCCAGTACTTC
CDR3: CASSPTGGETQYF

J: TRBJ2-7
size: NA
D: TRBD1
V: TRBV18
DNA: TGTGCCAGCTCACCAGCAACAGGGGTCGGCGAGCAGTACTTC
CDR3: CASSPATGVGEQYF

J: TRBJ1-2
size: NA
D: NA
V: TRBV18
DNA: TGTGCCAGCTCACCGCCTATAGGGACATCCCCCTATGGCTACACCTTC
CDR3: CASSPPIGTSPYGYTF

J: TRBJ2-7
size: NA
D: NA
V: TRBV4-1
DNA: TGCGCCAGCAGCCCCATGGGAGACTACGAGCAGTACTTC
CDR3: CASSPMGDYEQYF

J: TRBJ1-3
size: NA
D: NA
V: TRBV18
DNA: TGTGCCAGCTCACCAGTGGAGGTCCCTGGAAACACCATATATTTT
CDR3: CASSPVEVPGNTIYF

J: TRBJ1-1
size: NA
D: NA
V: TRBV29-1
DNA: TGCAGCGTTGCCTTAGTCCGTGAAGCTTTCTTT
CDR3: CSVALVREAFF

J: TRBJ1-5
size: once
D: NA
V: TRBV30
DNA: TGTGCCTGGAGTGTAACAGCTTTAAGCAATCAGCCCCAGCATTTT
CDR3: CAWSVTALSNQPQHF

J: TRBJ2-2
size: NA
D: NA
V: TRBV4-3
DNA: TGCGCCAGCAGCCAAGTTCCAGGGCACAACACCGGGGAGCTGTTTTTT
CDR3: CASSQVPGHNTGELFF

J: TRBJ2-3
size: NA
D: TRBD2
V: TRBV4-2
DNA: TGTGCCAGCAGCCAAGATCGGGCTAGCGGGGTTGAGTATTTT
CDR3: CASSQDRASGVEYF

J: TRBJ1-3
size: NA
D: NA
V: TRBV19
DNA: TGTGCCAGCTGGACATACACTGGAAACACCATATATTTT
CDR3: CASWTYTGNTIYF

J: TRBJ2-1
size: NA
D: NA
V: TRBV6-1
DNA: TGTGCCAGCAGTGAAAGGGAGCAGGTCCCCTACAATGAGCAGTTCTTC
CDR3: CASSEREQVPYNEQFF

J: TRBJ1-6
size: NA
D: TRBD1
V: TRBV19
DNA: TGTGCCAGTGTTCAGGGACAGGGGAATTCACCCCTCCACTTT
CDR3: CASVQGQGNSPLHF

J: TRBJ1-1
size: NA
D: TRBD1
V: TRBV19
DNA: TGTGCCAGTAGGGACAGGCCCATGAACACTGAAGCTTTCTTT
CDR3: CASRDRPMNTEAFF

J: TRBJ2-7
size: few
D: NA
V: TRBV5-1
DNA: TGCGCCAGCAGCTTCGGGTCCGCCTACGAGCAGTACTTC
CDR3: CASSFGSAYEQYF

J: TRBJ1-2
size: NA
D: NA
V: TRBV11-2
DNA: TGTGCCAGCAGCTTAGTCAGCGATAACTATGGCTACACCTTC
CDR3: CASSLVSDNYGYTF

J: TRBJ1-2
size: NA
D: NA
V: TRBV5-4
DNA: TGTGCCAGCAGCTTGGCCGGGAATCCCCCTAACTATGGCTACACCTTC
CDR3: CASSLAGNPPNYGYTF

J: TRBJ2-2
size: NA
D: TRBD2
V: TRBV5-1
DNA: TGCGCCAGCAGCTTGAATGGGGGGGGGTATACCGGGGAGCTGTTTTTT
CDR3: CASSLNGGGYTGELFF

J: TRBJ1-5
size: NA
D: NA
V: TRBV7-5
DNA: TGTGCCAGAAGCTCCCAGAGACAGGGGTCTGGCCAGCCCCAGCATTTT
CDR3: CARSSQRQGSGQPQHF

J: TRBJ1-2
size: NA
D: NA
V: TRBV4-1
DNA: TGCGCCAGCAGCCAAGAAAGGATGGAGGTTACCTTC
CDR3: CASSQERMEVTF

J: TRBJ2-1
size: NA
D: TRBD2
V: TRBV7-6
DNA: TGTGCCAGCAGCCCGGTCGGGGCTAGCGGGGGGGGCTCCTACAATGAGCAGTTCTTC
CDR3: CASSPVGASGGGSYNEQFF

J: TRBJ2-3
size: NA
D: TRBD1
V: TRBV5-1
DNA: TGCGCCAGCAGCTTGGTGGGGGGTACGGGACAGGGCACAGATACGCAGTATTTT
CDR3: CASSLVGGTGQGTDTQYF

J: TRBJ2-1
size: NA
D: TRBD2
V: TRBV30
DNA: TGTGCCTGGGGGGTCAGGGGGACTAGCGGCTACAATGAGCAGTTCTTC
CDR3: CAWGVRGTSGYNEQFF

J: TRBJ1-4
size: NA
D: TRBD1
V: TRBV6-1
DNA: TGTGCCAGCAGTGATCTACAGGGGGTGTCTAATGAAAAACTGTTTTTT
CDR3: CASSDLQGVSNEKLFF

J: TRBJ2-7
size: NA
D: TRBD1
V: TRBV29-1
DNA: TGCAGCGTCGGACAGGGGTTCTACGAGCAGTACTTC
CDR3: CSVGQGFYEQYF

J: TRBJ1-2
size: NA
D: NA
V: TRBV27
DNA: TGTGCCAGCAGGCTAAACCTCGGGGCGGGGGACTATGGCTACACCTTC
CDR3: CASRLNLGAGDYGYTF

J: TRBJ1-2
size: NA
D: TRBD1
V: TRBV29-1
DNA: TGCAGCGGAGGACAGGGTGATGGCTACACCTTC
CDR3: CSGGQGDGYTF

J: TRBJ1-1
size: NA
D: NA
V: TRBV3-1/TRBV3-2
DNA: TGTGCCAGCAGCCATCGCAGGGAGAACACTGAAGCTTTCTTT
CDR3: CASSHRRENTEAFF

J: TRBJ2-5
size: NA
D: TRBD1
V: TRBV5-8
DNA: TGTGCCAGCAGTACAGGGGACATGGAGACCCAGTACTTC
CDR3: CASSTGDMETQYF

J: TRBJ1-2
size: NA
D: TRBD1
V: TRBV7-2
DNA: TGTGCCAGCAGCTTAGGGACAGGGAGGTCTGGCTACACCTTC
CDR3: CASSLGTGRSGYTF